The sequence of this T cell receptor beta chain was determined in a study of blood T cell repertoires in COVID-19. Study details: The study drew acute and convalescent COVID-19 samples from the United States, Italy and Spain. PBMCs, B-cell-depleted T cells, or T cells were the source of the cDNA or gDNA that made up the material.

This table comes from immunoSEQ multiplex PCR, and its TCRdb copy is limited to in-frame clones, with some not included. The repertoire holds 87,000 or so clones, with roughly 80% as singletons. The germline V gene has CDR1 SGHAT and CDR2 FQDESV (reference sequence). CDR3 length: 14 amino acids. J lost 4 bases, V lost 2 bases, and 3 bases had no gene match. The V and J genes are TRBV11-1 and TRBJ1-1; 8 nucleotides agree with TRBD1. Sequenced: peripheral blood. The TCR was taken from a woman of 80 years or more with active or convalescent COVID-19. CDR3 loop: CASSLYRGGTEAFF. The CDR3 region has the DNA TGTGCCAGCAGCTTATACAGGGGGGGCACTGAAGCTTTCTTT. Combining the CDR3 with reference TRBV11-1 and TRBJ1-1 gives the whole variable domain EAEVAQSPRYKITEKSQAVAFWCDPISGHATLYWYRQILGQGPELLVQFQDESVVDDSQLPKDRFSAERLKGVDSTLKIQPAELGDSAMYLCASSLYRGGTEAFFGQGTRLTVV.